These 25 T cell receptor beta chains were all obtained from the same sample, sequenced in a study of T cells after yellow fever vaccination. TCRdb re-called the 5' RACE reads through MiXCR, storing one row per CDR3 protein. The table shows approximately 550,000 distinct CDR3 sequences, with about 19% occurring only once. Sequenced here: PBMCs, sampled 15 days after the yellow fever booster vaccination. These receptor sequences come from a man aged 30 to 45 who received the YFV17D yellow fever vaccine.

This clonotype has a handful of counts. This sequence joins TRBV15 and TRBJ2-2; 12 bases agree with TRBD2. This CDR3 has 15 residues. Germline loops: CDR1 LNHNV, CDR2 YYDKDF (reference sequence). The V and J ends lost 1 base and 6 bases, in that order; junction bases with no gene match: 0. The chain's CDR3 is CATSRASGRAGELFF. The CDR3 region has the DNA TGTGCCACCAGCAGAGCTAGCGGGAGGGCCGGGGAGCTGTTTTTT.

The rearrangement joins TRBV20-1 to TRBJ2-6; D may match TRBD1 or TRBD2 (7 bases each). Between the trimmed V and J ends, which lost 2 bases and 0 bases, there was a span of 17 bases. The CDR3 is 18 residues long. Germline V lookup: CDR1 DFQATT, CDR2 SNEGSKA (reference sequence). The CDR3 DNA is TGCAGTGCTAGAAGGGAGGGGGCCCTCCTCTCTGGGGCCAACGTCCTGACTTTC. Its translation: CSARREGALLSGANVLTF.

A few counts support this clonotype. V usage is TRBV20-1 and J usage is TRBJ2-1, with 8 bases identical to TRBD2. Germline CDR1 reads DFQATT; CDR2 reads SNEGSKA (reference sequence). V lost 0 bases, J lost 0 bases, and 7 bases stayed unmatched. CDR3 length: 17 residues. The CDR3 DNA reads TGCAGTGCTAGAGATCTAGCGGGTGGGAGCTCCTACAATGAGCAGTTCTTC. This encodes CSARDLAGGSSYNEQFF.

The rearrangement uses TRBV7-9 and TRBJ2-3; 7 nucleotides align to TRBD2. Germline CDR1 reads SEHNR; CDR2 reads FQNEAQ (reference sequence). The V segment lost 5 bases and the J segment 6 bases; nucleotides outside the gene matches: 8. The CDR3 loop spans 14 amino acids. DNA of the CDR3: TGTGCCAGCAGCGCGAGCGCGGGAGTGGATACGCAGTATTTT. Translated: CASSASAGVDTQYF.

The chain couples TRBV10-2 to TRBJ2-7; D is undetermined. The CDR3 spans 10 residues. The V gene lost 8 bases and the J gene lost 5 bases, with 7 bases spanning the gap. Looked up from germline, CDR1 is WSHSY and CDR2 is SAAADI. This chain's CDR3 is CASQSDEQYF. CDR3 nucleotide sequence: TGCGCCAGCCAATCCGACGAGCAGTACTTC.

The chain employs TRBV9 and TRBJ2-7; 7 bases agree with TRBD2. This CDR3 contains 15 residues. Germline CDR1 and CDR2: SGDLS and YYNGEE. With 4 bases clipped from V and 0 bases from J, the junction kept 7 bases outside the gene matches. This CDR3 is CASSPTSAHSYEQYF. The CDR3 nucleotides read TGTGCCAGCAGCCCTACTAGCGCTCACTCCTACGAGCAGTACTTC.

This clonotype has only a few counts. The chain uses TRBV27 and TRBJ1-2; no clear D. Between the trimmed V and J ends, which lost 9 bases and 7 bases, there was a span of 15 bases. The CDR3 totals 12 residues. The germline V gene has CDR1 MNHEY and CDR2 SMNVEV (reference sequence). The CDR3 protein is CASKPPGGGYTF. The CDR3 region has the DNA TGTGCCAGTAAGCCCCCGGGAGGTGGCTACACCTTC.

This clonotype was seen a few times. V and J are TRBV5-1 and TRBJ1-4, with 9 bases fitting TRBD1. V lost 5 bases and J lost 8; bases outside the gene matches: 10. Germline V gene data show CDR1 as SGHRS and CDR2 as YFSETQ. This CDR3 comprises 15 residues. The CDR3 sequence: CASSPEQGAGEKLFF. DNA for the CDR3: TGCGCCAGCAGTCCGGAACAGGGGGCGGGAGAAAAACTGTTTTTT.

This clonotype was observed a few times. The J gene is TRBJ2-6, the V gene TRBV5-1; D unclear. The CDR3 loop spans 15 amino acids. The germline CDR1 and CDR2 sequences are SGHRS and YFSETQ. The germline V and J ends were trimmed by 4 bases and 5 bases, with 13 bases remaining between them. CDR3 bases: TGCGCCAGCAGCCCCGTCAGCCAAAGGGCCAACGTCCTGACTTTC. Translation: CASSPVSQRANVLTF.

This clonotype has only a few counts. The CDR3 DNA sequence: TGTGCCAGCAGTTCGACCGAGATTAATCAGCCCCAGCATTTT. Translation: CASSSTEINQPQHF. V usage is TRBV12-3 or TRBV12-4 and J usage is TRBJ1-5; D ambiguous. The CDR3 length is 14 residues. V dropped 4 bases and J dropped 4 bases, with 11 bases sitting between them.

This CDR3 reads CASSSSEGTNEKLFF. The DNA for the CDR3 is TGTGCCAGCAGCAGTTCGGAGGGAACTAATGAAAAACTGTTTTTT. The rearrangement joins TRBV7-8 to TRBJ1-4, with D hard to call. This CDR3 comprises 15 residues. Germline V lookup: CDR1 SGHVS, CDR2 FQNEAQ. Trimming shortened V by 5 bases and J by 1 base, and 11 bases separated the two germline ends.

This clonotype was detected a few times. This rearrangement joins TRBV30 to TRBJ2-1; TRBD2 aligns across 7 bases. This CDR3 is 13 amino acids long. Unmatched junction bases numbered 6, after V lost 2 bases and J lost 8 bases. The germline CDR1 and CDR2 sequences are GTSNPN and SVGIG (reference sequence). In nucleotides, the CDR3 is TGTGCCTGGAGTAGAGGAAGCGGGGATGAGCAGTTCTTC. Encoded protein: CAWSRGSGDEQFF.

The chain is built from TRBV20-1 and TRBJ2-1; D perhaps matches TRBD2 (6 bases). Between the trimmed V and J ends, which lost 5 bases and 0 bases, there was a span of 14 bases. The CDR3 totals 15 residues. Germline lookup yields CDR1 DFQATT and CDR2 SNEGSKA (reference sequence). This CDR3 reads CSALGRTTSYNEQFF. DNA of the CDR3: TGCAGTGCTTTAGGCAGGACTACCTCCTACAATGAGCAGTTCTTC.

Only a few counts were recorded for this clonotype. This chain uses TRBV12-5 with TRBJ2-1, with D possibly matching TRBD2 (6 bases). This CDR3 has 15 amino acids. Trimming pared 4 bases from V and 12 bases from J, leaving 22 bases between. The V gene's germline CDR1 is LGHNT and CDR2 FRNRAP. CDR3 sequence (DNA): TGTGCTAGTGGTTCGACTTCAGACGCGGGGTCAAGGCAGTTCTTC. Residues: CASGSTSDAGSRQFF.

In its sample, this clonotype was seen a few times. A read error may account for a junction end that differs from germline. Here the CDR3 reads CAGSLEGGLDEQYF. CDR3 nucleotide sequence: TGTGCCGGCAGCTTGGAGGGGGGCCTCGACGAGCAGTACTTC. The V gene is TRBV7-9, the J gene TRBJ2-7, with D perhaps given as TRBD1 or TRBD2 (6 bases each). The V gene's germline CDR1 is SEHNR and CDR2 FQNEAQ (reference sequence). The CDR3 totals 14 residues.

The chain combines TRBV6-1 with TRBJ2-3; D is undetermined. The CDR3 loop spans 14 amino acids. Per germline, CDR1 MNHNS and CDR2 SASEGT. V lost 2 bases and J 4 bases, leaving 10 bases between the germline ends. The chain's CDR3 is CASSERSIPDTQYF. As DNA, the CDR3 is TGTGCCAGCAGTGAACGGTCGATCCCAGATACGCAGTATTTT.

This clonotype was observed a few times. This chain connects TRBV10-3 to TRBJ2-1; 9 nucleotides agree with TRBD2. The CDR3 has 13 amino acids. CDR1 and CDR2 from the germline V gene are ENHRY and SYGVKD. Unmatched junction bases numbered 8, after V lost 10 bases and J lost 7 bases. CDR3 sequence reads: CASIAGVENEQFF. The CDR3 DNA reads as TGTGCCAGTATAGCGGGAGTTGAGAATGAGCAGTTCTTC.

J is TRBJ2-5 and V is TRBV3-1, with 7 bases identical to TRBD1. The junction had 10 bases not matched to a gene; V was cut back by 2 bases and J by 7 bases. The CDR3 is made up of 15 amino acids. Germline CDR1 reads LGHDT; CDR2 reads YNNKEL (reference sequence). DNA for the CDR3: TGTGCCAGCAGCCAAAGTCCCGGGACAGACTTGACCCAGTACTTC. This codes for CASSQSPGTDLTQYF.

The chain is built from TRBV18 and TRBJ2-2; TRBD2 is a possible D gene (6 bases). V was pared by 2 bases and J by 1 base, with 11 bases between. The germline V gene has CDR1 KGHSH and CDR2 LQKENI. The CDR3 spans 16 residues. CDR3 loop: CASSPIARGNTGELFF. Here the CDR3 DNA reads TGTGCCAGCTCACCAATCGCGCGGGGGAACACCGGGGAGCTGTTTTTT.

A note on this clonotype: A read error is possible here, since a much larger clone lies one base away. This chain uses TRBV14 with TRBJ2-7; D uncertain. Germline V lookup: CDR1 SGHDN, CDR2 FVKESK. The germline V and J ends were trimmed by 4 bases and 2 bases, with 6 bases remaining between them. The length of the CDR3 is 12 residues. The CDR3 DNA is TGTGCCAGCAGCCGAGTAGCCTACGAGCAGTACTTC. As protein: CASSRVAYEQYF.

This chain uses TRBV14 with TRBJ2-2, with D maybe TRBD2 (5 bases). Germline values: CDR1 SGHDN, CDR2 FVKESK. The CDR3 runs to 16 residues. V gave up 3 bases and J gave up 3 bases, with 14 bases separating them. The CDR3 protein is CASSHLTPGDTGELFF. The DNA for the CDR3 is TGTGCCAGCAGCCACTTGACACCCGGGGACACCGGGGAGCTGTTTTTT.

The chain is built from TRBV7-2 and TRBJ2-7; 7 nucleotides line up with TRBD2. The V gene end was trimmed by 3 bases and the J gene end by 2 bases; junction bases not matched to a gene: 7. This CDR3 is built from 15 residues. Looked up from germline, CDR1 is SGHTA and CDR2 is FQGNSA. The CDR3, as DNA: TGTGCCAGCAGCTTTAATGGCGGGGGTACCTACGAGCAGTACTTC. Protein sequence: CASSFNGGGTYEQYF. Based on the CDR3 plus reference TRBV7-2 and TRBJ2-7, the full variable domain is GAGVSQSPSNKVTEKGKDVELRCDPISGHTALYWYRQSLGQGLEFLIYFQGNSAPDKSGLPSDRFSAERTGGSVSTLTIQRTQQEDSAVYLCASSFNGGGTYEQYFGPGTRLTVT.

This clonotype has only a few counts. This chain uses TRBV6-2 or TRBV6-3 with TRBJ2-2, with a weak D call TRBD1 (6 bases). The CDR3 runs 14 residues. Germline-derived CDR1 and CDR2 are MNHEY and SVGEGT. V gave up 7 bases and J gave up 2 bases, with 11 bases separating them. Here the CDR3 reads CASIWDTNTGELFF. CDR3 nucleotides: TGTGCCAGCATTTGGGACACCAACACCGGGGAGCTGTTTTTT.

The gene calls are TRBV12-3 or TRBV12-4 and TRBJ2-3; D gene ambiguous. The CDR3 loop spans 13 amino acids. The V gene lost 6 bases and the J gene lost 5 bases, with 12 bases spanning the gap. The CDR3 reads CASSPRRVDTQYF. CDR3 coding DNA: TGTGCCAGCAGCCCCCGCCGAGTAGATACGCAGTATTTT.

This clonotype has a handful of counts. The chain couples TRBV20-1 to TRBJ2-7; the D gene is possibly TRBD2 (5 bases). V lost 3 bases and J 4 bases, leaving 13 bases between the germline ends. The CDR3 totals 13 residues. Germline assignment: CDR1 DFQATT and CDR2 SNEGSKA (reference sequence). CDR3 residues: CSASAETMYEQYF. The CDR3 bases are TGCAGTGCTAGCGCAGAGACTATGTACGAGCAGTACTTC.